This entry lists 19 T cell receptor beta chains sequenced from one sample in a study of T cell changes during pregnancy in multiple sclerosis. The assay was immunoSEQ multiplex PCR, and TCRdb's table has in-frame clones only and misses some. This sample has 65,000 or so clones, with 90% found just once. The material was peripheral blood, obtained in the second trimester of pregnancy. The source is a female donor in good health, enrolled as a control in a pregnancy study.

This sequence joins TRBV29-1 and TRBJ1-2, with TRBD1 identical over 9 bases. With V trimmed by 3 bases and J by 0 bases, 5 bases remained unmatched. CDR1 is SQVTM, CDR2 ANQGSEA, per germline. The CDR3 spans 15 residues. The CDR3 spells CSVEGDRVSNYGYTF. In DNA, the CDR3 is TGCAGCGTTGAGGGGGACAGGGTATCTAACTATGGCTACACCTTC.

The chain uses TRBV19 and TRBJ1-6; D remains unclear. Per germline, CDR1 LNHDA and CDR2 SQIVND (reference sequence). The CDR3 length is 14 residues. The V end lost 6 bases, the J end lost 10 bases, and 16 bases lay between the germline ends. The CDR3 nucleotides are TGTGCCAGTAGAACAACCCCAGGAGGGTCACCCCTCCACTTT. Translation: CASRTTPGGSPLHF.

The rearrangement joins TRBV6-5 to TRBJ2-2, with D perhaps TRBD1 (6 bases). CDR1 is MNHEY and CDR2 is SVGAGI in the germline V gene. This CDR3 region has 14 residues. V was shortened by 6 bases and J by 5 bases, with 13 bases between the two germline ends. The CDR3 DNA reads TGTGCCAGCAGGGGGACAACGGAGACCGGGGAGCTGTTTTTT. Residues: CASRGTTETGELFF.

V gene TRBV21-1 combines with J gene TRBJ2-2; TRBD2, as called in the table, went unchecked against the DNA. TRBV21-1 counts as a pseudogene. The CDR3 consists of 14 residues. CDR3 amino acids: CASSWRVETGELFF. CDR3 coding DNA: TGTGCCAGCAGTTGGCGGGTTGAGACCGGGGAGCTGTTTTTT.

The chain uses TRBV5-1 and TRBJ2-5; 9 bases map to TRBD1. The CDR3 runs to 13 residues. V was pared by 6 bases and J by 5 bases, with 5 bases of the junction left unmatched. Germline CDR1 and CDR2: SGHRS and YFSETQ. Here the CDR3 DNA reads TGCGCCAGCATGACGACAGGGGGGGAGACCCAGTACTTC. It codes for CASMTTGGETQYF.

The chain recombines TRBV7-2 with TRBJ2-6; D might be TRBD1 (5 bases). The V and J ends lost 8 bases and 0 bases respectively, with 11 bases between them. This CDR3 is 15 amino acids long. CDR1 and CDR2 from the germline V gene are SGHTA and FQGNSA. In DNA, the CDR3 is TGTGCCAGCTCGGAAAGGGGCTCTGGGGCCAACGTCCTGACTTTC. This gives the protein CASSERGSGANVLTF.

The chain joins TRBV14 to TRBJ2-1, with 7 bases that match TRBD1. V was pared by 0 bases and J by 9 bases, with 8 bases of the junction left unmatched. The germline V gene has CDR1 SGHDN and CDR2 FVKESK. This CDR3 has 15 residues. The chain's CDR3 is CASSQDGATGSEQFF. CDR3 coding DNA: TGTGCCAGCAGCCAAGATGGCGCGACAGGGAGTGAGCAGTTCTTC.

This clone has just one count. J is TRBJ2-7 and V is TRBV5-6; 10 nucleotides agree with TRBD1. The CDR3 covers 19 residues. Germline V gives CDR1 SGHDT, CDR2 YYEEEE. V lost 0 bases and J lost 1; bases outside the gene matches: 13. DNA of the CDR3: TGTGCCAGCAGCTTGGCCGGTTTATGGGGGACAGGGGTGTCCTACGAGCAGTACTTC. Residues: CASSLAGLWGTGVSYEQYF. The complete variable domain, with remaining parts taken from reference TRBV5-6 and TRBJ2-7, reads DAGVTQSPTHLIKTRGQQVTLRCSPKSGHDTVSWYQQALGQGPQFIFQYYEEEERQRGNFPDRFSGHQFPNYSSELNVNALLLGDSALYLCASSLAGLWGTGVSYEQYFGPGTRLTVT.

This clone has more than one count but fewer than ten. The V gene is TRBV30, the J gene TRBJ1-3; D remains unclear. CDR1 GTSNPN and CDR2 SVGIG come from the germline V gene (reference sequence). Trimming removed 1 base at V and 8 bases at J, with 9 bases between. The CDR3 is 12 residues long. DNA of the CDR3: TGTGCCTGGAGTGGTGGCGGGGACACCATATATTTT. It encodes CAWSGGGDTIYF.

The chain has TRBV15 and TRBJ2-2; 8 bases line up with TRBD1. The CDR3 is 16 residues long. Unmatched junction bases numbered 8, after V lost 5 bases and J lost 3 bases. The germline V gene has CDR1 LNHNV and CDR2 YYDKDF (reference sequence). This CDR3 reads CATSHTPTGDTGELFF. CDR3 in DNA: TGTGCCACCAGCCATACTCCGACAGGGGACACCGGGGAGCTGTTTTTT.

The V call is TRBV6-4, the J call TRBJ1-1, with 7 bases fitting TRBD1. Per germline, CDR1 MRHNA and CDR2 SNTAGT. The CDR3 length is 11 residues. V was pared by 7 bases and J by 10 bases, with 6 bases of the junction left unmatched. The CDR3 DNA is TGTGCCAGCACTTCAGGGGGGCGAGCTTTCTTT. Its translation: CASTSGGRAFF.

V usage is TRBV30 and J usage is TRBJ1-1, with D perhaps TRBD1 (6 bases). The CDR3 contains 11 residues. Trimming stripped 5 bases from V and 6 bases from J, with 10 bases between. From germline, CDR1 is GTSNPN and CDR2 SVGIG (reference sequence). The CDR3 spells CAWGQFAEAFF. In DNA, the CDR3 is TGTGCCTGGGGACAGTTTGCTGAAGCTTTCTTT.

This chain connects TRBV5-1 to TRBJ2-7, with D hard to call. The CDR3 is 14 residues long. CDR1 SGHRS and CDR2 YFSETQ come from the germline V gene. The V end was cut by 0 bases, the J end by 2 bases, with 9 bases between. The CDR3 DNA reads TGCGCCAGCAGCTTGGGAAACACCCCCTACGAGCAGTACTTC. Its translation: CASSLGNTPYEQYF.

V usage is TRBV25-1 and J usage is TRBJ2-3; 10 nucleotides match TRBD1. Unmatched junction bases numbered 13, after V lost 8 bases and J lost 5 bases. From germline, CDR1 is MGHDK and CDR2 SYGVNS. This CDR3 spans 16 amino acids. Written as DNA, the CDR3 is TGTGCCAGCCACAATCCGGGACAGGGGCAGGGAGATACGCAGTATTTT. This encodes CASHNPGQGQGDTQYF.

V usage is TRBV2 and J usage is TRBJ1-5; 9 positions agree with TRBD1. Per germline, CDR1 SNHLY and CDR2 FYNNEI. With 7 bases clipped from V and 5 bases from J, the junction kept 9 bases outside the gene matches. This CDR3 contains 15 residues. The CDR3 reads CASTLGQGTHQPQHF. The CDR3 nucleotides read TGTGCCAGCACCCTGGGACAGGGAACACATCAGCCCCAGCATTTT.

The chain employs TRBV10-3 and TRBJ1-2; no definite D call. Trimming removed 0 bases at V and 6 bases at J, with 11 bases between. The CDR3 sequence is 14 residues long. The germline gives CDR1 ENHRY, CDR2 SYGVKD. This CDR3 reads CAISESNSLDGYTF. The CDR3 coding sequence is TGTGCCATCAGTGAGTCGAACAGCTTGGATGGCTACACCTTC.

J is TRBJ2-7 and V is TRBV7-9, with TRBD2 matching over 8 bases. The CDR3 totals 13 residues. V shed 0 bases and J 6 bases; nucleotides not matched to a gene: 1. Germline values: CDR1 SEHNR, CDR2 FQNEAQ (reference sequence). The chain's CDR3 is CASSLAAGGEQYF. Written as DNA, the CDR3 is TGTGCCAGCAGCTTAGCGGCGGGGGGCGAGCAGTACTTC. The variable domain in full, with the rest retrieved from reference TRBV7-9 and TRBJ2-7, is DTGVSQNPRHKITKRGQNVTFRCDPISEHNRLYWYRQTLGQGPEFLTYFQNEAQLEKSRLLSDRFSAERPKGSFSTLEIQRTEQGDSAMYLCASSLAAGGEQYFGPGTRLTVT.

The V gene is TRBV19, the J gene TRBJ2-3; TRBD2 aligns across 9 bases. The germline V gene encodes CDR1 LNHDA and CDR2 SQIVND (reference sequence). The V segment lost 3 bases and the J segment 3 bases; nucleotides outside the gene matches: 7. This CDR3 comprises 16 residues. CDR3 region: CASSIGREGRTDTQYF. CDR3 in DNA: TGTGCCAGTAGTATTGGGCGGGAGGGCCGGACAGATACGCAGTATTTT.

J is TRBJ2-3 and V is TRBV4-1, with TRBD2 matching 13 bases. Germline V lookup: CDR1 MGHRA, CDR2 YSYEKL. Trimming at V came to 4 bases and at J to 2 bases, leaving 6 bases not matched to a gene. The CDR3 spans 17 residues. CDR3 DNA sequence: TGCGCCAGCAGCCGACGGACTAGCGGGGGCCACACAGATACGCAGTATTTT. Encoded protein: CASSRRTSGGHTDTQYF.